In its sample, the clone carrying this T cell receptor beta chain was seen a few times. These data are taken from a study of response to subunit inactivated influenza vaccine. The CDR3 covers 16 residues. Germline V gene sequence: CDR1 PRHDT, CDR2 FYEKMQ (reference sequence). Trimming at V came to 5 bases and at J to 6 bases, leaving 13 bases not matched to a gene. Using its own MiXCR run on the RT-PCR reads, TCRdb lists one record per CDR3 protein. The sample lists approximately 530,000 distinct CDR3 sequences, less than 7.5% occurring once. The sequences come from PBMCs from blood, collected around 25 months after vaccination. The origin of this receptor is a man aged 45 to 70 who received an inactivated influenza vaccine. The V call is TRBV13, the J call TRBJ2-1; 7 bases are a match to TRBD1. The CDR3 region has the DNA TGTGCCAGCAGCGCGTACGGGACAGCCCTCCCCAATGAGCAGTTCTTC. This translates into CASSAYGTALPNEQFF.